This T cell receptor (beta chain) was identified in a study of blood T cell repertoires in COVID-19. Study in general: Acute and convalescent COVID-19 specimens originated in the United States, Italy and Spain. In each case, the material was cDNA or gDNA derived from T cells, B-cell-depleted T cells, or PBMCs.

The CDR3 is made up of 15 amino acids. Germline V CDR1 and CDR2: SGHRS, YFSETQ. Trimming left V 4 bases short and J 0 bases short, with 12 bases between. In the study's own analysis: Scientists estimated how many nucleated cells there were by amplifying reference gene primers. Some clones are missing from TCRdb's copy, which holds only in-frame ones; the method was immunoSEQ multiplex PCR. That table is the source of V, J and clone size, and D and trimming were worked out from the DNA. The sample consists of about 55,000 clones, 73% of them appearing once. Sequenced input: peripheral blood. This rearrangement joins TRBV5-1 to TRBJ2-3; no reliable D call. This clonotype was sampled from a woman in her 70s with acute or convalescent COVID-19. CDR3 sequence: CASSPPLTSTDTQYF. The CDR3 DNA sequence: TGCGCCAGCAGCCCCCCCTTGACTAGCACAGATACGCAGTATTTT.